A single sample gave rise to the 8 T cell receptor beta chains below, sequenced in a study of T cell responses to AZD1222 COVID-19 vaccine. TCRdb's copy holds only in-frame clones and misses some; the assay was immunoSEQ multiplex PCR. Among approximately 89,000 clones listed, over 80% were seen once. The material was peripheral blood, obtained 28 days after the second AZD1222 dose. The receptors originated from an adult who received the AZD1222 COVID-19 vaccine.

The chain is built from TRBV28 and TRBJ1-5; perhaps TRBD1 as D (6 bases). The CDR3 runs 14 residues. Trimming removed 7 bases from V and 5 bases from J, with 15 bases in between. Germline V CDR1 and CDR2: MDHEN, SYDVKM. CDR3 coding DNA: TGTGCCAGCACCCCCGGGACAAGATATCAGCCCCAGCATTTT. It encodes CASTPGTRYQPQHF. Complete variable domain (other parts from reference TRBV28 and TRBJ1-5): DVKVTQSSRYLVKRTGEKVFLECVQDMDHENMFWYRQDPGLGLRLIYFSYDVKMKEKGDIPEGYSVSREKKERFSLILESASTNQTSMYLCASTPGTRYQPQHFGDGTRLSIL.

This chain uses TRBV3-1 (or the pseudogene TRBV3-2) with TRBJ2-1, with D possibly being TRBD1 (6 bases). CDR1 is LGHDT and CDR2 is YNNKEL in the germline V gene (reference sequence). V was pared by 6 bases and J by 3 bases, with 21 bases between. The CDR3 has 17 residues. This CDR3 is CASRYRQAAAFYNEQFF. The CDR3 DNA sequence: TGTGCCAGCAGATATAGACAGGCCGCTGCTTTCTACAATGAGCAGTTCTTC.

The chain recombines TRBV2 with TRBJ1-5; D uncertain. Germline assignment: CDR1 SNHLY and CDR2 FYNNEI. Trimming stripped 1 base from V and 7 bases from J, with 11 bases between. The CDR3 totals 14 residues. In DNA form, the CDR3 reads TGTGCCAGCAGTGAAGACCCAAATGGCCAGCCCCAGCATTTT. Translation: CASSEDPNGQPQHF.

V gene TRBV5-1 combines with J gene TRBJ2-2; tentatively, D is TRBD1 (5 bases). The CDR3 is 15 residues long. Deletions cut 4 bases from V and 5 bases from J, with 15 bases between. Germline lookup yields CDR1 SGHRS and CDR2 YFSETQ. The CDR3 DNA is TGCGCCAGCAGCCCCCCTGGCGCAGGGACCGGGGAGCTGTTTTTT. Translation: CASSPPGAGTGELFF. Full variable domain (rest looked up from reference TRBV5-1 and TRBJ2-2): KAGVTQTPRYLIKTRGQQVTLSCSPISGHRSVSWYQQTPGQGLQFLFEYFSETQRNKGNFPGRFSGRQFSNSRSEMNVSTLELGDSALYLCASSPPGAGTGELFFGEGSRLTVL.

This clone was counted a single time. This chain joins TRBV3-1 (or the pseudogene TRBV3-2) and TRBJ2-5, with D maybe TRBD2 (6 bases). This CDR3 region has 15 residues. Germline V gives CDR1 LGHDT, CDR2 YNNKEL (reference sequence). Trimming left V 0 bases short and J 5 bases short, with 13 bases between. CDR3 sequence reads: CASSQEHGGGETQYF. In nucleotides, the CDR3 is TGTGCCAGCAGCCAAGAGCACGGGGGAGGTGAGACCCAGTACTTC.

The CDR3 sequence is CASSLQGSSREQFF. DNA of the CDR3: TGTGCCAGCAGCTTGCAGGGGAGTTCTAGGGAGCAGTTCTTC. The V call is TRBV5-4, the J call TRBJ2-1; D is perhaps TRBD1 (6 bases). V was shortened by 1 base and J by 10 bases, with 15 bases between the two germline ends. The CDR3 runs to 14 residues. Germline V gene data show CDR1 as SGHNT and CDR2 as YYREEE (reference sequence). Drawing the rest from reference TRBV5-4 and TRBJ2-1, the complete variable domain is ETGVTQSPTHLIKTRGQQVTLRCSSQSGHNTVSWYQQALGQGPQFIFQYYREEENGRGNFPPRFSGLQFPNYSSELNVNALELDDSALYLCASSLQGSSREQFFGPGTRLTVL.

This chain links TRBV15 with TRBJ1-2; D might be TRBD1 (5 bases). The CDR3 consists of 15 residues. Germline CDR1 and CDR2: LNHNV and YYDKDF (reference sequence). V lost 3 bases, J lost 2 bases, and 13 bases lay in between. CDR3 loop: CATSSPREGNYGYTF. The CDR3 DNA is TGTGCCACCAGCAGCCCCAGGGAGGGGAACTATGGCTACACCTTC.

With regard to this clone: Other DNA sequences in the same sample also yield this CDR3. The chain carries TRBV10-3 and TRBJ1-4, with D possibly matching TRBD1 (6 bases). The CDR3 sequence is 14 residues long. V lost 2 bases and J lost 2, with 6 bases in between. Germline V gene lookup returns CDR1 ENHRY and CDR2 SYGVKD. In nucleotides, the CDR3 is TGTGCCATCAGTGAGACAGGGACTAATGAAAAACTGTTTTTT. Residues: CAISETGTNEKLFF.